This T cell receptor beta chain was retrieved from a study of brain metastases from non-small cell lung cancer. The data were produced by immunoSEQ multiplex PCR, yet TCRdb's version contains in-frame clones alone and is incomplete. Among roughly 4,500 clones, around 80% were seen once, and the ten largest hold under 6.5%. This sequence originates from a donor at least 40 years old with non-small cell lung cancer. The specimen was tumor-adjacent normal tissue.

CDR3 region: CASSSSSYNEQFF. CDR3 sequence (DNA): TGTGCCAGCAGCAGCAGCTCCTACAATGAGCAGTTCTTC. V is TRBV6-2 or TRBV6-3 and J is TRBJ2-1; D is undetermined. Germline-derived CDR1 and CDR2 are MNHEY and SVGEGT. Trimming left V 6 bases short and J 0 bases short, with 6 bases between. This CDR3 is built from 13 residues.